This T cell receptor beta chain was sequenced for a study of T cells in Graves' hyperthyroidism and ophthalmopathy. This CDR3 spans 13 amino acids. Trimming cost V 8 bases and J 2 bases, with 12 bases left between them. CDR1 and CDR2 from the germline V gene are LNHDA and SQIVND (reference sequence). As for this clonotype: Its antigen is unidentified.

Whole-study results and caveats: Clonotypes that were expanded in thyroid above 0.001 mostly appeared in blood too.

Ahead of any ophthalmopathy symptoms, the blood sample was obtained at the first diagnosis of hyperthyroidism. Amplification of TCR beta CDR3 regions used RNA as the template. A set of HTBI primers served as the primers for a first-round RT-PCR of the TCR CDR3. TCRdb recomputed calls from the multiplex PCR reads with MiXCR, one row per CDR3 protein. In the table there are around 280,000 distinct CDR3 sequences, 13% of which are singletons. This receptor was taken from a young woman with Graves' hyperthyroidism that later progressed to Graves' ophthalmopathy. The sequencing input was blood. The chain has TRBV19 and TRBJ2-5; D not certain. CDR3 nucleotide sequence: TGTGCCAGTGGCCCCCAAGGACAAGAGACCCAGTACTTC. Amino acid sequence: CASGPQGQETQYF.